Listed below are T cell receptor beta chains from one sample, sequenced in a study of blood T cell repertoires in COVID-19. Method: immunoSEQ multiplex PCR; TCRdb's copy keeps in-frame clones and lacks some. This table has 35,000 to 50,000 clones, roughly 92% appearing once. The sample taken for sequencing was peripheral blood. These receptors originate from a man in his forties or fifties with active COVID-19. CDR3s include the opening cysteine and the closing phenylalanine or tryptophan. A D gene is named only where the DNA matches it firmly. The size field is filled for only some rows; it gives once, few, many or a size class.

j_gene: TRBJ2-1
v_gene: TRBV28
d_gene: NA
abundance: NA
CDR3aa: CASSPPSRSGSKDEQFF
CDR3nt: TGTGCCAGCAGTCCACCGTCCCGGAGTGGGAGCAAAGATGAGCAGTTCTTC

j_gene: TRBJ2-1
v_gene: TRBV14
d_gene: NA
abundance: once
CDR3aa: CASSQKGGTINEQFF
CDR3nt: TGTGCCAGCAGCCAAAAGGGGGGGACCATTAATGAGCAGTTCTTC

j_gene: TRBJ1-2
v_gene: TRBV11-2
d_gene: NA
abundance: NA
CDR3aa: CASSPFQYFPSLANYGYTF
CDR3nt: TGTGCCAGCAGCCCTTTCCAGTATTTCCCGTCCCTAGCTAACTATGGCTACACCTTC

j_gene: TRBJ1-2
v_gene: TRBV9
d_gene: NA
abundance: NA
CDR3aa: CASSVGPDSLGGYTF
CDR3nt: TGTGCCAGCAGCGTAGGGCCCGACAGTTTGGGCGGCTACACCTTC

j_gene: TRBJ1-5
v_gene: TRBV6-9
d_gene: TRBD1
abundance: NA
CDR3aa: CASSFSPPDRPLYSNQPQHF
CDR3nt: TGTGCCAGCAGTTTCTCCCCCCCGGACAGGCCCCTATATAGCAATCAGCCCCAGCATTTT

j_gene: TRBJ2-3
v_gene: TRBV27
d_gene: TRBD2
abundance: NA
CDR3aa: CASSPAPGLAGSDTQYF
CDR3nt: TGTGCCAGCAGTCCCGCCCCGGGACTAGCGGGGTCGGATACGCAGTATTTT

j_gene: TRBJ1-1
v_gene: TRBV7-2
d_gene: NA
abundance: NA
CDR3aa: CASSKRGSEAFF
CDR3nt: TGTGCCAGCAGCAAGCGGGGTTCTGAAGCTTTCTTT

j_gene: TRBJ2-7
v_gene: TRBV2
d_gene: TRBD1
abundance: NA
CDR3aa: CASSEETGYVEQYF
CDR3nt: TGTGCCAGCAGTGAAGAGACAGGGTATGTCGAGCAGTACTTC

j_gene: TRBJ2-1
v_gene: TRBV25-1
d_gene: NA
abundance: NA
CDR3aa: CASSGVLPEQFF
CDR3nt: TGTGCCAGCAGTGGAGTCCTACCCGAGCAGTTCTTC

j_gene: TRBJ1-1
v_gene: TRBV6-6
d_gene: NA
abundance: NA
CDR3aa: CASSYTGNTEAFF
CDR3nt: TGTGCCAGCAGTTATACAGGGAACACTGAAGCTTTCTTT

j_gene: TRBJ2-1
v_gene: TRBV9
d_gene: TRBD2
abundance: NA
CDR3aa: CASSAREGEQFF
CDR3nt: TGTGCCAGCAGCGCCCGGGAGGGTGAGCAGTTCTTC

j_gene: TRBJ1-4
v_gene: TRBV19
d_gene: NA
abundance: NA
CDR3aa: CASSTSGGILNEKLFF
CDR3nt: TGTGCCAGTAGTACCTCTGGGGGGATCCTTAATGAAAAACTGTTTTTT

j_gene: TRBJ1-5
v_gene: TRBV6-5
d_gene: TRBD1
abundance: few
CDR3aa: CASLNTGGQPQHF
CDR3nt: TGTGCCAGCTTAAACACAGGGGGTCAGCCCCAGCATTTT

j_gene: TRBJ2-1
v_gene: TRBV19
d_gene: TRBD2
abundance: NA
CDR3aa: CASSQTSAAVYNEQFF
CDR3nt: TGTGCCAGTAGCCAAACTAGCGCGGCGGTCTACAATGAGCAGTTCTTC

j_gene: TRBJ1-6
v_gene: TRBV10-3
d_gene: TRBD1
abundance: NA
CDR3aa: CATTRDSNSPLHF
CDR3nt: TGTGCCACCACCCGGGACAGTAATTCACCCCTCCACTTT

j_gene: TRBJ1-3
v_gene: TRBV5-6
d_gene: NA
abundance: NA
CDR3aa: CASSFQGTSGNTIYF
CDR3nt: TGTGCCAGCAGCTTCCAAGGGACATCTGGAAACACCATATATTTT

j_gene: TRBJ1-4
v_gene: TRBV28
d_gene: TRBD1
abundance: NA
CDR3aa: CASNLDRGAEKLFF
CDR3nt: TGTGCCAGCAACCTTGACAGGGGGGCTGAAAAACTGTTTTTT

j_gene: TRBJ2-7
v_gene: TRBV19
d_gene: TRBD2
abundance: NA
CDR3aa: CASSSLAGGYEQYF
CDR3nt: TGTGCCAGTAGTTCCCTAGCGGGAGGGTACGAGCAGTACTTC

j_gene: TRBJ1-1
v_gene: TRBV2
d_gene: TRBD1
abundance: NA
CDR3aa: CASTPTGTGTEAFF
CDR3nt: TGTGCCAGCACCCCGACCGGGACAGGGACTGAAGCTTTCTTT

j_gene: TRBJ2-3
v_gene: TRBV7-8
d_gene: NA
abundance: NA
CDR3aa: CASSPPGDGTDTQYF
CDR3nt: TGTGCCAGCAGCCCCCCAGGCGACGGCACAGATACGCAGTATTTT

j_gene: TRBJ1-6
v_gene: TRBV19
d_gene: NA
abundance: NA
CDR3aa: CASSIGGFGSSYNSPLHF
CDR3nt: TGTGCCAGTAGTATAGGGGGCTTCGGGAGCTCCTATAATTCACCCCTCCACTTT

j_gene: TRBJ2-1
v_gene: TRBV6-6
d_gene: TRBD2
abundance: NA
CDR3aa: CASRPGLAGAAEQFF
CDR3nt: TGTGCCAGCAGGCCTGGACTAGCGGGAGCTGCTGAGCAGTTCTTC

j_gene: TRBJ2-7
v_gene: TRBV15
d_gene: NA
abundance: NA
CDR3aa: CATSRGTGYRSEQYF
CDR3nt: TGTGCCACCAGCAGAGGTACCGGTTACAGGAGCGAGCAGTACTTC

j_gene: TRBJ2-1
v_gene: TRBV18
d_gene: TRBD2
abundance: NA
CDR3aa: CASSPRGDSYNEQFF
CDR3nt: TGTGCCAGCTCACCCCGGGGGGACTCCTACAATGAGCAGTTCTTC

j_gene: TRBJ2-5
v_gene: TRBV29-1
d_gene: NA
abundance: NA
CDR3aa: CSVVKQGPETQYF
CDR3nt: TGCAGCGTTGTAAAACAGGGTCCGGAGACCCAGTACTTC

j_gene: TRBJ1-6
v_gene: TRBV20-1
d_gene: TRBD1
abundance: NA
CDR3aa: CSASSSGGNSPLHF
CDR3nt: TGCAGTGCTAGTTCATCAGGGGGCAATTCACCCCTCCACTTT